One and the same sample provided the 31 T cell receptor beta chains below, sequenced in a study of blood T cell repertoires in COVID-19. Assay used: immunoSEQ multiplex PCR; TCRdb lists only in-frame clones, some missing. The data contain about 390,000 clones, about 87% of them singletons. Source material: PBMCs or T cells enriched from blood (not recorded which). These TCRs come from a woman aged 50 to 65 who had recovered from COVID-19.

The chain employs TRBV18 and TRBJ1-2; D not certain. V shed 2 bases and J shed 3 bases, with 10 bases lying between them. Per germline, CDR1 KGHSH and CDR2 LQKENI. This CDR3 spans 14 amino acids. Here the CDR3 reads CASSPVSGDYGYTF. The CDR3 coding sequence is TGTGCCAGCTCACCAGTGTCCGGGGACTATGGCTACACCTTC.

V is TRBV3-1 (or the pseudogene TRBV3-2) and J is TRBJ2-5; D is perhaps TRBD2 (5 bases). CDR1 and CDR2 (germline): LGHDT, YNNKEL (reference sequence). V was cut by 2 bases and J by 2 bases, with 12 bases left in between. CDR3 length equals 15 residues. In DNA, the CDR3 is TGTGCCAGCAGCCAACCGGGGAGCGGACAAGAGACCCAGTACTTC. This sequence encodes CASSQPGSGQETQYF.

This CDR3 is CASSIKQGAGSPLHF. The CDR3 region has the DNA TGTGCCAGCAGTATAAAACAGGGGGCTGGTTCACCCCTCCACTTT. The chain carries TRBV2 and TRBJ1-6, with 9 bases identical to TRBD1. V was clipped by 5 bases and J by 9 bases; unmatched bases: 8. CDR1 is SNHLY and CDR2 is FYNNEI in the germline V gene. The CDR3 runs 15 residues.

J is TRBJ1-3 and V is TRBV3-1 (or the pseudogene TRBV3-2); D is ambiguous. The CDR3 is made up of 16 amino acids. Germline CDR1 is LGHDT and CDR2 is YNNKEL (reference sequence). Trimming took off 4 bases at V and 0 bases at J, with 13 bases between the two ends. CDR3 nucleotide sequence: TGTGCCAGCAGCCTGCCTTGGAGGGACTCTGGAAACACCATATATTTT. Its translation: CASSLPWRDSGNTIYF.

V usage is TRBV4-3 and J usage is TRBJ2-3, with D perhaps matching TRBD2 (7 bases). The CDR3 covers 16 residues. Trimming took 4 bases from V and 3 from J, leaving 17 bases between them. Germline V gene sequence: CDR1 LGHNA, CDR2 YSLEER. This CDR3 is CASSRQVGGLTDTQYF. Written as DNA, the CDR3 is TGCGCCAGCAGCCGTCAAGTCGGGGGGCTTACAGATACGCAGTATTTT.

The rearrangement joins TRBV4-3 to TRBJ1-3, with unresolved D. V lost 0 bases and J 2 bases, leaving 8 bases between the germline ends. This CDR3 comprises 15 residues. In germline, CDR1 is LGHNA, CDR2 YSLEER. The CDR3 DNA follows: TGCGCCAGCAGCCAAGATGAGACAACTGGAAACACCATATATTTT. It is translated as CASSQDETTGNTIYF.

The chain links TRBV5-1 to TRBJ1-5, with D perhaps TRBD1 (6 bases). Germline V gene sequence: CDR1 SGHRS, CDR2 YFSETQ. The length of the CDR3 is 15 residues. V dropped 0 bases and J dropped 6 bases, with 13 bases sitting between them. The CDR3 loop reads CASSLEPGEGQPQHF. The CDR3 DNA reads TGCGCCAGCAGCTTGGAACCAGGGGAAGGTCAGCCCCAGCATTTT.

The J gene is TRBJ1-2, the V gene TRBV5-1; maybe TRBD1 (5 bases). CDR3 length equals 15 residues. Germline loops: CDR1 SGHRS, CDR2 YFSETQ. Trimming took off 0 bases at V and 3 bases at J, with 12 bases between the two ends. The CDR3 DNA is TGCGCCAGCAGCTTGGACAGGACGCGCCACTATGGCTACACCTTC. Translated: CASSLDRTRHYGYTF.

CDR3 amino acids: CASNEPGQPYEQYF. The CDR3 region has the DNA TGTGCCAGCAACGAACCGGGACAGCCCTACGAGCAGTACTTC. The chain combines TRBV6-5 with TRBJ2-7, with 7 bases fitting TRBD1. The trim removed 7 bases at V and 2 bases at J, leaving 8 bases unmatched. The length of the CDR3 is 14 residues. CDR1 and CDR2 (germline): MNHEY, SVGAGI.

The chain joins TRBV19 to TRBJ2-7, with 7 bases lining up with TRBD1. Germline trimming cut 4 bases from V and 3 bases from J; bases unmatched to any gene: 6. Germline V gene lookup returns CDR1 LNHDA and CDR2 SQIVND (reference sequence). The CDR3 spans 14 residues. CDR3 DNA: TGTGCCAGTAGTACCCCGGGACAGCGCTACGAGCAGTACTTC. Residues: CASSTPGQRYEQYF.

The rearrangement links TRBV2 to TRBJ1-2; 7 positions match TRBD1. V trimming: 7 bases; J trimming: 0 bases; junction bases outside the gene matches: 2. The CDR3 spans 13 residues. Germline V gene lookup returns CDR1 SNHLY and CDR2 FYNNEI. The DNA for the CDR3 is TGTGCCAGCATAGGACAGGCTAACTATGGCTACACCTTC. This encodes CASIGQANYGYTF.

V usage is TRBV6-2 or TRBV6-3 and J usage is TRBJ1-5; 7 nucleotides agree with TRBD1. Germline V gives CDR1 MNHEY, CDR2 SVGEGT. The V gene end was trimmed by 1 base and the J gene end by 7 bases; junction bases not matched to a gene: 4. CDR3 size: 14 residues. The CDR3 sequence: CASSYYRGGQPQHF. CDR3 DNA sequence: TGTGCCAGCAGTTACTACAGGGGTGGCCAGCCCCAGCATTTT.

This chain uses TRBV28 with TRBJ1-5; 8 bases align to TRBD1. Trimming cost V 1 base and J 3 bases; bases outside gene matches: 11. Germline V lookup: CDR1 MDHEN, CDR2 SYDVKM. This CDR3 is built from 18 residues. The CDR3 region is CASSLYALDRVDNQPQHF. The CDR3 DNA follows: TGTGCCAGCAGTTTATACGCTCTGGACAGGGTGGACAATCAGCCCCAGCATTTT.

V is TRBV4-2 and J is TRBJ1-5; D is unresolved. CDR1 and CDR2 from the germline V gene are LGHNA and YNFKEQ. With 1 base removed from V and 0 bases from J, the gap between germline ends came to 7 bases. This CDR3 comprises 15 residues. As DNA, the CDR3 is TGTGCCAGCAGCCAAGTTTCCGGTAGCAATCAGCCCCAGCATTTT. It is translated as CASSQVSGSNQPQHF.

The chain is built from TRBV5-1 and TRBJ1-4; D may be TRBD1 (6 bases). Between the trimmed V and J ends, which lost 3 bases and 7 bases, there was a span of 19 bases. CDR3 length: 16 residues. Germline CDR1 reads SGHRS; CDR2 reads YFSETQ. The CDR3 protein is CASSYKAGGEGEKLFF. The CDR3 coding sequence is TGCGCCAGCAGCTACAAAGCGGGGGGCGAAGGTGAAAAACTGTTTTTT.

This clone was picked up one time. The chain has TRBV24-1 and TRBJ2-1; 8 bases align to TRBD2. The CDR3 spans 15 residues. CDR1 is KGHDR, CDR2 SFDVKD, per germline. V lost 5 bases and J lost 8; bases outside the gene matches: 10. The CDR3 sequence: CATSASGTSWYEQFF. The CDR3 DNA follows: TGTGCCACCAGTGCCTCAGGGACTAGTTGGTATGAGCAGTTCTTC.

V gene TRBV2 combines with J gene TRBJ1-5; 7 positions agree with TRBD1. The CDR3 sequence is 15 residues long. Losses at the gene ends were 2 bases for V and 4 bases for J; bases not matched to a gene: 5. Looked up from germline, CDR1 is SNHLY and CDR2 is FYNNEI. The CDR3, as DNA: TGTGCCAGCAGTGAAATAGGGACAGCAAATCAGCCCCAGCATTTT. It translates to CASSEIGTANQPQHF. The full variable domain, its missing parts supplied by reference TRBV2 and TRBJ1-5, is EPEVTQTPSHQVTQMGQEVILRCVPISNHLYFYWYRQILGQKVEFLVSFYNNEISEKSEIFDDQFSVERPDGSNFTLKIRSTKLEDSAMYFCASSEIGTANQPQHFGDGTRLSIL.

This chain uses TRBV18 with TRBJ2-5, with a possible D match to TRBD1 (5 bases). V was pared by 3 bases and J by 0 bases, with 8 bases between. Germline V gene lookup returns CDR1 KGHSH and CDR2 LQKENI. The length of the CDR3 is 14 residues. CDR3 coding DNA: TGTGCCAGCTCACCTAGACAGAACCAAGAGACCCAGTACTTC. Encoded protein: CASSPRQNQETQYF.

The genes are TRBV7-6 and TRBJ2-5, with 7 bases fitting TRBD1. Germline values: CDR1 SGHVS, CDR2 FNYEAQ. The CDR3 loop spans 15 amino acids. V trimming: 3 bases; J trimming: 2 bases; junction bases outside the gene matches: 6. CDR3 DNA sequence: TGTGCCAGCAGCTTCACCCAGGACAGGCAAGAGACCCAGTACTTC. This encodes CASSFTQDRQETQYF.

The chain carries TRBV19 and TRBJ1-1; D is possibly TRBD1 (5 bases). The CDR3 contains 15 residues. V was trimmed by 5 bases and J by 0 bases, leaving 13 bases between them. From germline, CDR1 is LNHDA and CDR2 SQIVND (reference sequence). In DNA, the CDR3 is TGTGCCAGTAGTTACAACCCGGACATGAACACTGAAGCTTTCTTT. Translation: CASSYNPDMNTEAFF. Combining the CDR3 with reference TRBV19 and TRBJ1-1 gives the whole variable domain DGGITQSPKYLFRKEGQNVTLSCEQNLNHDAMYWYRQDPGQGLRLIYYSQIVNDFQKGDIAEGYSVSREKKESFPLTVTSAQKNPTAFYLCASSYNPDMNTEAFFGQGTRLTVV.

The V call is TRBV4-1, the J call TRBJ1-4; D is possibly TRBD1 (5 bases). CDR1 is MGHRA and CDR2 is YSYEKL in the germline V gene. V lost 1 base, J lost 3 bases, and 18 bases lay in between. CDR3 length equals 18 residues. CDR3 DNA sequence: TGCGCCAGCAGCCAAGTCTTCCAGCAGGGAGGACCTAATGAAAAACTGTTTTTT. Its translation is CASSQVFQQGGPNEKLFF.

The gene calls are TRBV18 and TRBJ2-3, with TRBD2 matching 9 bases. J lost 2 bases, V lost 2 bases, and 5 bases had no gene match. Germline lookup yields CDR1 KGHSH and CDR2 LQKENI. The CDR3 has 16 residues. DNA of the CDR3: TGTGCCAGCTCACCAGGTCTAGCGGGAAACACAGATACGCAGTATTTT. This gives the protein CASSPGLAGNTDTQYF.

This sequence joins TRBV29-1 and TRBJ1-1, with D unresolved. The CDR3 contains 13 residues. Trimming removed 7 bases at V and 3 bases at J, with 15 bases between. The V gene's germline CDR1 is SQVTM and CDR2 ANQGSEA. DNA of the CDR3: TGCAGCGCCCTCCAAGCCGCGGACACTGAAGCTTTCTTT. Its translation is CSALQAADTEAFF. The full variable domain, its missing parts supplied by reference TRBV29-1 and TRBJ1-1, is SAVISQKPSRDICQRGTSLTIQCQVDSQVTMMFWYRQQPGQSLTLIATANQGSEATYESGFVIDKFPISRPNLTFSTLTVSNMSPEDSSIYLCSALQAADTEAFFGQGTRLTVV.

This clone came up once. This sequence joins TRBV12-3 or TRBV12-4 and TRBJ1-2; unclear D gene. This CDR3 spans 13 amino acids. V lost 2 bases to trimming and J lost 7 bases, with 11 bases between them. The CDR3, as DNA: TGTGCCAGCAGTTTACAAGGAGTTGGTGGCTACACCTTC. Amino acids: CASSLQGVGGYTF.

This clone has only a few counts. The V gene is TRBV7-8, the J gene TRBJ1-5; D call uncertain. V lost 4 bases and J lost 8, with 21 bases in between. Germline loops: CDR1 SGHVS, CDR2 FQNEAQ. The CDR3 runs to 16 residues. Here the CDR3 DNA reads TGTGCCAGCAGCTCGTACACACTCTTTGGCGGGGAGCCCCAGCATTTT. It encodes CASSSYTLFGGEPQHF.

The V gene is TRBV4-3, the J gene TRBJ2-3, with 11 bases aligning to TRBD2. J lost 5 bases, V lost 0 bases, and 1 base had no gene match. This CDR3 comprises 15 residues. Germline CDR1 is LGHNA and CDR2 is YSLEER. The CDR3 bases are TGCGCCAGCAGCCAAGACACTAGCGGGGGAGATACGCAGTATTTT. It translates to CASSQDTSGGDTQYF.

The V gene is TRBV5-4, the J gene TRBJ1-5; TRBD1 might be the D (5 bases). Germline loops: CDR1 SGHNT, CDR2 YYREEE (reference sequence). Trimming cost V 9 bases and J 3 bases, with 16 bases left between them. The CDR3 is made up of 14 amino acids. The CDR3 loop reads CANKSGGTNQPQHF. CDR3 nucleotides: TGTGCCAATAAATCGGGGGGTACCAATCAGCCCCAGCATTTT.

The chain uses TRBV4-1 and TRBJ1-4; D is possibly TRBD1 (6 bases). V was cut by 0 bases and J by 4 bases, with 12 bases left in between. The CDR3 spans 16 residues. Germline V lookup: CDR1 MGHRA, CDR2 YSYEKL. The CDR3 DNA is TGCGCCAGCAGCCAAGAGAAAGGACAGAGTAATGAAAAACTGTTTTTT. It is translated as CASSQEKGQSNEKLFF.

This clone was counted only a few times. The chain recombines TRBV2 with TRBJ2-7; D call uncertain. V lost 6 bases to trimming and J lost 3 bases, with 3 bases between them. Germline CDR1 reads SNHLY; CDR2 reads FYNNEI. The length of the CDR3 is 10 residues. Here the CDR3 reads CASSYYEQYF. As DNA, the CDR3 is TGTGCCAGCAGCTACTACGAGCAGTACTTC.

This clone was observed a single time. The chain has TRBV5-1 and TRBJ2-7; 8 positions match TRBD1. CDR1 is SGHRS and CDR2 is YFSETQ in the germline V gene. This CDR3 spans 15 amino acids. Trimming took 3 bases from V and 5 from J; bases not matched to a gene: 10. The chain's CDR3 is CASSSQGGPRDEQYF. CDR3 nucleotides: TGCGCCAGCAGCTCACAGGGGGGACCGAGGGACGAGCAGTACTTC.

The table lists this clone with a count of one. J is TRBJ2-2 and V is TRBV28; 7 bases line up with TRBD1. Germline lookup yields CDR1 MDHEN and CDR2 SYDVKM. The J segment lost 7 bases and the V segment lost 5 bases, leaving 10 bases of the junction unmatched. This CDR3 region has 15 residues. CDR3: CASSPRTGRGGELFF. The CDR3 DNA is TGTGCCAGCAGTCCGAGGACAGGACGAGGCGGGGAGCTGTTTTTT. Full variable domain (outside the CDR3, taken from reference TRBV28 and TRBJ2-2): DVKVTQSSRYLVKRTGEKVFLECVQDMDHENMFWYRQDPGLGLRLIYFSYDVKMKEKGDIPEGYSVSREKKERFSLILESASTNQTSMYLCASSPRTGRGGELFFGEGSRLTVL.